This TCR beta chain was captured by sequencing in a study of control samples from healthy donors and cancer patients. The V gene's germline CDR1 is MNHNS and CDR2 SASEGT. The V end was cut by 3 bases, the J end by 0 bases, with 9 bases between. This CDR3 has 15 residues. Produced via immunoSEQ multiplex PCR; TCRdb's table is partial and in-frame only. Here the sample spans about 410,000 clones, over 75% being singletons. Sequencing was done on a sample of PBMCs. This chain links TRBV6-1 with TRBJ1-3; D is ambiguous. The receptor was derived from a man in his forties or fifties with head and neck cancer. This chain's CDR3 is CASSEEGYSGNTIYF. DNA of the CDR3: TGTGCCAGCAGTGAGGAGGGTTACTCTGGAAACACCATATATTTT.